The 28 T cell receptor beta chains in this list originate from one sample, sequenced in a study of cytomegalovirus exposure and HLA in healthy donors. The PCR used 60 Vbeta and 13 Jbeta primers. Libraries were prepared by immunoSEQ multiplex PCR; TCRdb keeps only in-frame clonotypes and omits some of them. The sample lists some 150,000 clones, roughly 80% occurring once. Sequences were obtained from PBMCs. These receptors originate from a woman aged 35 to 49 in good health and CMV-seropositive.

This clone was recorded a few times. This chain joins TRBV27 and TRBJ1-1; D is possibly TRBD1 (6 bases). V was trimmed by 6 bases and J by 4 bases, leaving 12 bases between them. Germline V lookup: CDR1 MNHEY, CDR2 SMNVEV (reference sequence). The CDR3 has 13 amino acids. CDR3 coding DNA: TGTGCCAGCAGAACAACAGGGTTCACTGAAGCTTTCTTT. The encoded protein is CASRTTGFTEAFF.

The chain has TRBV5-4 and TRBJ2-2, with a tentative D call TRBD1 (5 bases). The CDR3 runs 16 residues. V gave up 4 bases and J gave up 0 bases, with 13 bases separating them. Germline CDR1 reads SGHNT; CDR2 reads YYREEE (reference sequence). The CDR3 spells CASSGTGNANTGELFF. In DNA form, the CDR3 reads TGTGCCAGCAGCGGAACAGGAAACGCGAACACCGGGGAGCTGTTTTTT.

The genes are TRBV6-5 and TRBJ1-1, with D tentatively TRBD1 (5 bases). The CDR3 totals 14 residues. V lost 6 bases, J lost 3 bases, and 14 bases lay in between. Germline-derived CDR1 and CDR2 are MNHEY and SVGAGI. This CDR3 reads CASSLIAGDTEAFF. CDR3 coding DNA: TGTGCCAGCAGCCTCATCGCGGGGGACACTGAAGCTTTCTTT.

The V and J genes are TRBV19 and TRBJ1-1; unclear D gene. Trimming left V 8 bases short and J 7 bases short, with 20 bases between. Germline loops: CDR1 LNHDA, CDR2 SQIVND (reference sequence). This CDR3 is 14 amino acids long. The CDR3 here is CASHTGSLYVEAFF. CDR3 sequence (DNA): TGTGCCAGTCATACCGGGAGCCTTTATGTTGAAGCTTTCTTT.

The chain is built from TRBV7-2 and TRBJ2-3; TRBD1 matches 7 bases. The CDR3 covers 15 residues. V was pared by 5 bases and J by 0 bases, with 5 bases of the junction left unmatched. Germline V gene sequence: CDR1 SGHTA, CDR2 FQGNSA. In DNA form, the CDR3 reads TGTGCCAGCAGCCCCTGGACAGGAAGCACAGATACGCAGTATTTT. It is translated as CASSPWTGSTDTQYF.

In this sample, this clone turned up once. Other DNA sequences in the same sample also yield this CDR3. This chain connects TRBV7-9 to TRBJ2-3, with 12 positions matching TRBD2. Germline loops: CDR1 SEHNR, CDR2 FQNEAQ (reference sequence). The CDR3 extends over 15 amino acids. The V segment lost 2 bases and the J segment 6 bases; nucleotides outside the gene matches: 3. The chain's CDR3 is CASSLLAGGPDTQYF. The CDR3 DNA is TGTGCCAGCAGCTTACTAGCGGGGGGGCCGGATACGCAGTATTTT.

This CDR3 reads CASSKGTGRNSPLHF. CDR3 nucleotides: TGTGCCAGCAGCAAAGGGACAGGGCGAAATTCACCCCTCCACTTT. V is TRBV14 and J is TRBJ1-6, with 9 bases identical to TRBD1. Germline CDR1 SGHDN, CDR2 FVKESK. There are 15 residues in the CDR3. With V trimmed by 5 bases and J by 7 bases, 6 bases remained unmatched.

This clone was detected only once. This sequence joins TRBV29-1 and TRBJ2-7, with 8 positions matching TRBD2. The V and J ends lost 0 bases and 2 bases, in that order; junction bases with no gene match: 6. Germline V CDR1 and CDR2: SQVTM, ANQGSEA. This CDR3 region has 15 residues. For the CDR3, the DNA is TGCAGCGTTGAAGATAACCGGGAGGGAACCTACGAGCAGTACTTC. Protein product: CSVEDNREGTYEQYF.

The chain has TRBV19 and TRBJ1-3; 8 bases align to TRBD1. The junction had 9 bases not matched to a gene; V was cut back by 5 bases and J by 3 bases. CDR1 and CDR2 from the germline V gene are LNHDA and SQIVND (reference sequence). The CDR3 sequence is 16 residues long. The DNA of the CDR3 is TGTGCCAGTAGTGACCCGGCAGGGGGCTTTGGAAACACCATATATTTT. The encoded protein is CASSDPAGGFGNTIYF.

This clone came up a few times. The rearrangement uses TRBV27 and TRBJ1-2; D is undetermined. Germline CDR1 is MNHEY and CDR2 is SMNVEV (reference sequence). This CDR3 has 14 residues. Trimming took off 7 bases at V and 4 bases at J, with 16 bases between the two ends. The CDR3 spells CASTRSGEGYGYTF. CDR3 nucleotide sequence: TGTGCCAGCACCAGGTCCGGGGAGGGCTATGGCTACACCTTC.

The chain uses TRBV7-6 and TRBJ1-1; 8 bases map to TRBD1. V lost 1 base to trimming and J lost 5 bases; unmatched junction nucleotides: 6. The germline V gene has CDR1 SGHVS and CDR2 FNYEAQ. CDR3 length equals 15 residues. CDR3 in amino acids: CASSLGQGAGTEAFF. CDR3 bases: TGTGCCAGCAGCTTAGGTCAGGGGGCCGGAACTGAAGCTTTCTTT. The variable domain in full, completed from reference TRBV7-6 and TRBJ1-1, reads GAGVSQSPRYKVTKRGQDVALRCDPISGHVSLYWYRQALGQGPEFLTYFNYEAQQDKSGLPNDRFSAERPEGSISTLTIQRTEQRDSAMYRCASSLGQGAGTEAFFGQGTRLTVV.

The V call is TRBV6-1, the J call TRBJ2-3; D is unclear. In germline, CDR1 is MNHNS, CDR2 SASEGT. Trimming removed 4 bases at V and 1 base at J, with 9 bases between. The CDR3 totals 14 residues. The CDR3 DNA follows: TGTGCCAGCAGTGCCCCTTCAGGCACAGATACGCAGTATTTT. Its protein product is CASSAPSGTDTQYF.

This sequence joins TRBV6-6 and TRBJ2-7; TRBD1 matches 7 bases. J was trimmed by 1 base and V by 7 bases; bases with no gene match: 4. This CDR3 is built from 13 residues. Germline lookup yields CDR1 MNHNY and CDR2 SVGAGI (reference sequence). This CDR3 is CASTGTVSYEQYF. As DNA, the CDR3 is TGTGCCAGCACTGGGACAGTTTCCTACGAGCAGTACTTC.

This chain joins TRBV18 and TRBJ2-3; 7 nucleotides align to TRBD2. Trimming cost V 4 bases and J 1 base; bases outside gene matches: 5. Germline V CDR1 and CDR2: KGHSH, LQKENI. This CDR3 region has 15 residues. This chain's CDR3 is CASSLTSARTDTQYF. The CDR3 region has the DNA TGTGCCAGCTCACTAACTAGCGCCCGCACAGATACGCAGTATTTT.

The chain joins TRBV29-1 to TRBJ2-7, with 8 nucleotides matching TRBD1. Germline loops: CDR1 SQVTM, CDR2 ANQGSEA. With 0 bases clipped from V and 4 bases from J, the junction kept 2 bases outside the gene matches. This CDR3 has 13 amino acids. The CDR3 spells CSVEEDRAYEQYF. The CDR3 DNA follows: TGCAGCGTTGAAGAGGACAGGGCTTACGAGCAGTACTTC.

This sequence joins TRBV7-9 and TRBJ2-1; 12 bases agree with TRBD2. V lost 1 base, J lost 7 bases, and 2 bases stayed unmatched. Per germline, CDR1 SEHNR and CDR2 FQNEAQ (reference sequence). The CDR3 consists of 15 residues. The CDR3 loop reads CASSLVTSGGNEQFF. CDR3 bases: TGTGCCAGCAGCTTAGTGACTAGCGGGGGAAATGAGCAGTTCTTC.

This clone was recorded a few times. The genes are TRBV6-6 and TRBJ2-2; a possible D gene is TRBD2 (5 bases). Trimming left V 5 bases short and J 7 bases short, with 17 bases between. CDR1 is MNHNY and CDR2 is SVGAGI in the germline V gene (reference sequence). The CDR3 extends over 15 amino acids. In nucleotides, the CDR3 is TGTGCCAGCAGTCCTCTGGGCGCTGCGGGCGGGGAGCTGTTTTTT. Residues: CASSPLGAAGGELFF.

This sequence joins TRBV28 and TRBJ1-2; D may be TRBD1 (6 bases). Germline loops: CDR1 MDHEN, CDR2 SYDVKM. The CDR3 length is 14 residues. The V and J ends lost 5 bases and 4 bases respectively, with 14 bases between them. CDR3: CASSRRGRGYGYTF. The CDR3 DNA reads as TGTGCCAGCAGTCGTCGGGGCAGGGGCTATGGCTACACCTTC.

The CDR3 region is CASSPGWSPLHF. The CDR3 DNA reads as TGTGCCAGCTCTCCCGGTTGGTCACCCCTCCACTTT. This sequence joins TRBV18 and TRBJ1-6; D is unclear. Germline V gene sequence: CDR1 KGHSH, CDR2 LQKENI. The V and J ends lost 6 bases and 10 bases respectively, with 10 bases between them. The CDR3 has 12 amino acids.

The V and J genes are TRBV28 and TRBJ1-1; 8 positions agree with TRBD1. CDR1 is MDHEN and CDR2 is SYDVKM in the germline V gene. The CDR3 is 14 amino acids. The V and J ends lost 6 bases and 8 bases, in that order; junction bases with no gene match: 11. The CDR3 DNA reads TGTGCCAGCAGCCGTTTGGCAGGGGGCGGGGAAGCTTTCTTT. It translates to CASSRLAGGGEAFF.

The genes are TRBV28 and TRBJ1-5; D unresolved. The CDR3 covers 15 residues. CDR1 is MDHEN and CDR2 is SYDVKM in the germline V gene. Trimming took 3 bases from V and 3 from J, leaving 12 bases between them. In nucleotides, the CDR3 is TGTGCCAGCAGTTTTCTGGGCCCTTACAATCAGCCCCAGCATTTT. The encoded protein is CASSFLGPYNQPQHF.

The chain carries TRBV6-1 and TRBJ1-6; D remains ambiguous. The CDR3 loop spans 14 amino acids. Trimming removed 1 base at V and 9 bases at J, with 10 bases between. Germline CDR1 reads MNHNS; CDR2 reads SASEGT. The CDR3 DNA reads TGTGCCAGCAGTGAAGGAAGAAGGAGTTCACCCCTCCACTTT. Residues: CASSEGRRSSPLHF.

This rearrangement joins TRBV5-1 to TRBJ2-3, with 13 bases aligning to TRBD2. This CDR3 contains 16 residues. CDR1 and CDR2 (germline): SGHRS, YFSETQ. J gave up 2 bases and V 2 bases, and 2 bases lay outside the gene matches. CDR3 amino acids: CASSLGTSGDTDTQYF. The CDR3 DNA follows: TGCGCCAGCAGCTTAGGGACTAGCGGGGACACAGATACGCAGTATTTT.

This clone was detected once. The J gene is TRBJ1-4, the V gene TRBV19; tentatively, D is TRBD1 (5 bases). Trimming took off 5 bases at V and 4 bases at J, with 14 bases between the two ends. Germline loops: CDR1 LNHDA, CDR2 SQIVND (reference sequence). This CDR3 is built from 15 residues. The CDR3 here is CASSEQGGGNEKLFF. The CDR3 region has the DNA TGTGCCAGTAGTGAGCAGGGTGGCGGTAATGAAAAACTGTTTTTT. Variable domain in full (rest from reference TRBV19 and TRBJ1-4): DGGITQSPKYLFRKEGQNVTLSCEQNLNHDAMYWYRQDPGQGLRLIYYSQIVNDFQKGDIAEGYSVSREKKESFPLTVTSAQKNPTAFYLCASSEQGGGNEKLFFGSGTQLSVL.

This chain joins TRBV6-1 and TRBJ2-2; TRBD2 matches 11 bases. The CDR3 is 15 residues long. Germline V lookup: CDR1 MNHNS, CDR2 SASEGT. The trim removed 6 bases at V and 5 bases at J, leaving 5 bases unmatched. CDR3 protein: CASSPGLAVTGELFF. The CDR3 DNA is TGTGCCAGCAGCCCGGGACTAGCGGTGACCGGGGAGCTGTTTTTT.

V is TRBV7-2 and J is TRBJ2-2, with D maybe TRBD1 (5 bases). V lost 1 base to trimming and J lost 2 bases, with 14 bases between them. CDR1 is SGHTA and CDR2 is FQGNSA in the germline V gene. The CDR3 length is 17 residues. For the CDR3, the DNA is TGTGCCAGCAGCTTAGGACCCCGTTGGACAAACACCGGGGAGCTGTTTTTT. It translates to CASSLGPRWTNTGELFF.

The rearrangement uses TRBV5-4 and TRBJ1-2; D is possibly TRBD1 (5 bases). The germline V and J ends were trimmed by 4 bases and 3 bases, with 13 bases remaining between them. Per germline, CDR1 SGHNT and CDR2 YYREEE (reference sequence). This CDR3 comprises 14 residues. This chain's CDR3 is CASSPGSSDYGYTF. CDR3 DNA sequence: TGTGCCAGCAGCCCAGGGTCCAGTGACTATGGCTACACCTTC.

The J gene is TRBJ2-2, the V gene TRBV15, with 9 bases aligning to TRBD2. Germline V gene sequence: CDR1 LNHNV, CDR2 YYDKDF (reference sequence). V was pared by 4 bases and J by 4 bases, with 10 bases of the junction left unmatched. The CDR3 spans 17 residues. The DNA for the CDR3 is TGTGCCACCAGCAACCCGGCGCGGGAGGGGCTCACCGGGGAGCTGTTTTTT. This sequence encodes CATSNPAREGLTGELFF.